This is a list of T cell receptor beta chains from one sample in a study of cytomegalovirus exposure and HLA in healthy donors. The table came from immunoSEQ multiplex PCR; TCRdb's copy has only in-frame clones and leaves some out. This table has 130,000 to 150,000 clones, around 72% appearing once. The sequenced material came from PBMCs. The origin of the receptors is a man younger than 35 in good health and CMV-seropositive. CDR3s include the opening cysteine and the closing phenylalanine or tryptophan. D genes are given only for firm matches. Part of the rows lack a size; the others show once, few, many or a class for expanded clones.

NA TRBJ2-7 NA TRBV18 CASSPPGGSYEQYF TGTGCCAGCTCACCCCCGGGGGGCTCGTACGAGCAGTACTTC
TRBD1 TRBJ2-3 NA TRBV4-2 CASSQMTGGIADTQYF TGTGCCAGCAGCCAGATGACAGGGGGCATCGCAGATACGCAGTATTTT
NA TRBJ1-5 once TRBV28 CASSLLAGNQPQHF TGTGCCAGCAGTTTATTGGCAGGGAATCAGCCCCAGCATTTT
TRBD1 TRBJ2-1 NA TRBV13 CASSLRLGTGPYNEQFF TGTGCCAGCAGCTTAAGATTGGGGACAGGGCCCTACAATGAGCAGTTCTTC
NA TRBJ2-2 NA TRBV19 CASRDFGPELFF TGTGCCAGTAGGGACTTCGGCCCTGAGCTGTTTTTT
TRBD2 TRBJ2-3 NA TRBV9 CASSVAAGGHGTDTQYF TGTGCCAGCAGCGTAGCCGCGGGGGGCCACGGCACAGATACGCAGTATTTT
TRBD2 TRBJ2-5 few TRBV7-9 CASSLWRGGRGETQYF TGTGCCAGCAGCTTGTGGCGGGGGGGCCGAGGCGAGACCCAGTACTTC
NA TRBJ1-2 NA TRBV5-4 CASSLVRGGYTF TGTGCCAGCAGCTTGGTAAGGGGCGGCTACACCTTC
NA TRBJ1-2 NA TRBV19 CASSIARAAWGYTF TGTGCCAGTAGTATAGCCAGGGCAGCGTGGGGCTACACCTTC
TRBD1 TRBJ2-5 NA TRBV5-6 CASTFKQGARTQYF TGTGCCAGCACCTTCAAACAGGGGGCGCGGACCCAGTACTTC
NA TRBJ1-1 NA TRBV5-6 CASSDKVLYTEAFF TGTGCCAGCAGCGACAAGGTTTTATACACTGAAGCTTTCTTC
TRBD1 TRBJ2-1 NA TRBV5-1 CASSPGQGASNEQFF TGCGCCAGCAGCCCGGGACAGGGGGCTTCGAATGAGCAGTTCTTC
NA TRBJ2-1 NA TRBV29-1 CSVVRSHNEQFF TGCAGCGTTGTACGGAGCCACAATGAGCAGTTCTTC
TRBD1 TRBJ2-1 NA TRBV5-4 CASSFRDRALHEQFF TGTGCCAGCAGCTTCCGGGACAGGGCACTCCATGAGCAGTTCTTC
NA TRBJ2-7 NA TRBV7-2 CASSLAGVVDEQYF TGTGCCAGCAGCTTAGCCGGGGTCGTAGACGAGCAGTACTTC
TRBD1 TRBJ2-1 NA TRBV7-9 CASSSQDRVFNEQFF TGTGCCAGCAGCTCCCAGGACAGGGTATTCAATGAGCAGTTCTTC
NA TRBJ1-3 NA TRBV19 CASSLTGFAGNTIYF TGTGCCAGTAGTCTCACAGGGTTTGCTGGAAACACCATATATTTT
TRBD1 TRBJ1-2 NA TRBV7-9 CASTGTGGRANYGYTF TGTGCCAGCACCGGGACAGGGGGTAGAGCTAACTATGGCTACACCTTC
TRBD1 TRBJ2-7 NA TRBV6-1 CASSRQGYEQYF TGTGCCAGCAGCAGACAGGGCTACGAGCAGTACTTC
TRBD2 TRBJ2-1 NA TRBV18 CASSPFSGDDNEQFF TGTGCCAGCTCACCATTTAGCGGGGATGACAATGAGCAGTTCTTC
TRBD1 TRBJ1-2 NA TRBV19 CATTDRGRGGYTF TGTGCCACAACAGACAGGGGGCGAGGTGGCTACACCTTC
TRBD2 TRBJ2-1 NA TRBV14 CATLPLAGTSYNEQFF TGTGCCACCCTACCGCTAGCGGGGACTTCCTACAATGAGCAGTTCTTC
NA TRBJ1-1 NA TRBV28 CASSLGGSAFF TGTGCCAGCAGTTTAGGGGGGTCAGCTTTCTTT
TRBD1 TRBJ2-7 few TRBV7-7 CASSATGTGREQYF TGTGCTAGCAGCGCTACCGGGACAGGGCGAGAGCAGTACTTC
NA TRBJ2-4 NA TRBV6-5 CASARGSGENIQYF TGTGCCAGCGCAAGAGGGAGCGGCGAAAACATTCAGTACTTC
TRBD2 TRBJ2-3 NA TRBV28 CASTTSGAGTQYF TGTGCCAGCACGACTAGCGGGGCGGGTACGCAGTATTTT
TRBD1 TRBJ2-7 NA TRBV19 CASSPSGGWQYF TGTGCCAGTAGCCCCTCAGGGGGATGGCAGTACTTC
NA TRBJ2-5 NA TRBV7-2 CASTKSGRQQETQYF TGTGCCAGCACCAAATCCGGCCGACAGCAAGAGACCCAGTACTTC
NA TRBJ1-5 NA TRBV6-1 CASSEAEGTSNQPQHF TGTGCCAGCAGTGAAGCGGAGGGAACGAGCAATCAGCCCCAGCATTTT
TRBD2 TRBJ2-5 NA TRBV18 CASSPPGGGQETQYF TGTGCCAGCTCACCACCGGGCGGGGGGCAAGAGACCCAGTACTTC
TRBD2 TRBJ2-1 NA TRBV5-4 CASSLGLAGEQFF TGTGCCAGCAGCCTCGGACTAGCGGGGGAGCAGTTCTTC
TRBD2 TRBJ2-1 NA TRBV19 CASSVLGLAGGGYNEQFF TGTGCCAGTAGTGTCCTGGGACTAGCGGGAGGAGGCTACAATGAGCAGTTCTTC
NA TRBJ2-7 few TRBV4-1 CASSQTYRVYEQYF TGCGCCAGCAGCCAAACCTACAGGGTTTACGAGCAGTACTTC
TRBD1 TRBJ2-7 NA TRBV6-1 CASSEALGTVRGSYEQYF TGTGCCAGCAGTGAAGCACTCGGGACAGTTAGGGGCTCCTACGAGCAGTACTTC
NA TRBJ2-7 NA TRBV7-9 CASSSSGVDSYEQYF TGTGCCAGCAGCTCCTCCGGGGTCGACTCCTACGAGCAGTACTTC
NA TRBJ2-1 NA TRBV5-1 CASSYQADNEQFF TGCGCCAGCAGCTATCAGGCAGACAATGAGCAGTTCTTC
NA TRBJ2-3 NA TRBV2 CASREREFSSTDTQYF TGTGCCAGCAGGGAAAGAGAGTTCTCTAGCACAGATACGCAGTATTTT
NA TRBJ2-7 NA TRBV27 CASSPATGITYEQYF TGTGCCAGCAGTCCAGCCACCGGGATAACCTACGAGCAGTACTTC
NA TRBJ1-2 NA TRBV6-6 CASAGGAGGYTF TGTGCCAGCGCCGGAGGGGCTGGAGGCTACACCTTC
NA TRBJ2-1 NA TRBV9 CASSVGMDSDYNEQFF TGTGCCAGCAGCGTAGGCATGGACAGCGACTACAATGAGCAGTTCTTC
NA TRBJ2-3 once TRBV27 CATSLRDTQYF TGTGCCACCTCCCTACGGGATACGCAGTATTTT
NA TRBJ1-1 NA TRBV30 CAWITPGGENTEAFF TGTGCCTGGATCACCCCTGGGGGCGAGAACACTGAAGCTTTCTTT
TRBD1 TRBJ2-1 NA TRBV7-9 CASSSDRGLYNEQFF TGTGCCAGCAGCTCGGACAGGGGGCTGTACAATGAGCAGTTCTTC
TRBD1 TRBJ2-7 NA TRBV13 CASSHNPGGEQYF TGTGCCAGCAGCCACAATCCAGGGGGCGAGCAGTACTTC
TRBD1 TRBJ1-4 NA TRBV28 CASSVTGDRAEKLFF TGTGCCAGCAGTGTTACAGGGGATCGCGCTGAAAAACTGTTTTTT
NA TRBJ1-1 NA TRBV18 CASSPDSEAFF TGTGCCAGCTCTCCTGACAGTGAAGCTTTCTTT
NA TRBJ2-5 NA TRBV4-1 CASSQPPPGRETQYF TGCGCCAGCAGCCAGCCTCCGCCGGGAAGGGAGACCCAGTACTTC
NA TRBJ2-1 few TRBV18 CASSPKWGEQFF TGTGCCAGCTCACCTAAGTGGGGCGAGCAGTTCTTC